This record covers a single T cell receptor beta chain. The record originates from a study of cytomegalovirus exposure and HLA in healthy donors. Germline-derived CDR1 and CDR2 are MNHEY and SVGAGI. The CDR3 runs 16 residues. V dropped 0 bases and J dropped 3; count of bases not matched to a gene: 6. PCR used 60 Vbeta primers and 13 Jbeta primers. Only in-frame clones appear in the TCRdb table, and some are missing; sequencing was by immunoSEQ multiplex PCR. The sample lists approximately 220,000 clones, over 65% occurring once. Material for sequencing was PBMCs. The clonotype originates from a man between 18 and 29 years old in good health and CMV-seronegative. The chain combines TRBV6-5 with TRBJ2-7; TRBD1 agrees at 9 bases. This CDR3 reads CASSYSMGQGYYEQYF. CDR3 nucleotide sequence: TGTGCCAGCAGTTACTCGATGGGACAGGGTTACTACGAGCAGTACTTC.